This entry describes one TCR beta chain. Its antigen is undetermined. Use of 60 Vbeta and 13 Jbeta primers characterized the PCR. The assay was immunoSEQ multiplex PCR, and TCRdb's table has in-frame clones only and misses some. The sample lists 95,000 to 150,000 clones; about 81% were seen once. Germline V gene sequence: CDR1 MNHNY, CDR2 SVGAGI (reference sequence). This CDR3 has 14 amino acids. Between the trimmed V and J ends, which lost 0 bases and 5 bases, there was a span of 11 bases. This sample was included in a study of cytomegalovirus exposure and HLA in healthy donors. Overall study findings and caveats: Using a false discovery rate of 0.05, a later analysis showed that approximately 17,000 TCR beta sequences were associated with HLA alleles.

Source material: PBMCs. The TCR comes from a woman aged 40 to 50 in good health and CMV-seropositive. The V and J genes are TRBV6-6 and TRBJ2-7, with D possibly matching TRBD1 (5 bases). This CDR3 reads CASSYSSGPDEQYF. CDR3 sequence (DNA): TGTGCCAGCAGTTACTCATCAGGGCCGGACGAGCAGTACTTC.